The 28 T cell receptor beta chains listed next were all sequenced from one sample in a study of CD8 T cells in Susac syndrome. Random hexamers primed reverse transcription of about 0.45 to 1 ug RNA. TCRdb re-called the immunoSEQ multiplex PCR reads with MiXCR, one entry per CDR3 protein. The repertoire holds 400,000 to 550,000 distinct CDR3 sequences, with approximately 85% as singletons. The sequencing input was CD8+ T cells from PBMCs. These receptors came from a human donor with multiple sclerosis.

This chain links TRBV6-7 with TRBJ2-5; D is possibly TRBD2 (5 bases). TRBV6-7 is treated as an ORF (open reading frame) with a function not yet certain. The V and J ends lost 6 bases and 4 bases respectively, with 12 bases between them. The CDR3 has 13 amino acids. The CDR3 coding sequence is TGTGCCAGCAGAGGGAGAAAACTAGAGACCCAGTACTTC. Translation gives CASRGRKLETQYF.

The V call is TRBV27, the J call TRBJ1-2, with a possible D match to TRBD1 (6 bases). CDR3 length equals 13 residues. Germline CDR1 and CDR2: MNHEY and SMNVEV (reference sequence). Trimming pared 4 bases from V and 5 bases from J, leaving 11 bases between. The CDR3, as DNA: TGTGCCAGCAGTTCCGGGGGGCCTTATGGCTACACCTTC. Translated, it gives CASSSGGPYGYTF.

This chain joins TRBV14 and TRBJ2-7; 9 nucleotides agree with TRBD2. The CDR3 covers 16 residues. Germline CDR1 SGHDN, CDR2 FVKESK. Trimming cost V 1 base and J 3 bases; bases outside gene matches: 7. The CDR3 protein is CASSQVLAGGFYEQYF. The CDR3 bases are TGTGCCAGCAGCCAAGTGCTCGCGGGAGGGTTCTACGAGCAGTACTTC.

This chain connects TRBV27 to TRBJ1-2; D gene unclear. Trimming removed 0 bases from V and 8 bases from J, with 16 bases in between. Per the germline V gene, CDR1 is MNHEY and CDR2 is SMNVEV (reference sequence). CDR3 length: 15 amino acids. CDR3 nucleotides: TGTGCCAGCAGTTTATCCGGCCCAAACTGGGGAGGCTACACCTTC. This gives the protein CASSLSGPNWGGYTF.

This clonotype is a singleton in its sample. The rearrangement joins TRBV6-5 to TRBJ1-1; a weak D match, TRBD1 (6 bases). The germline CDR1 and CDR2 sequences are MNHEY and SVGAGI. CDR3 length equals 14 residues. Between the trimmed V and J ends, which lost 5 bases and 5 bases, there was a span of 15 bases. CDR3 amino acids: CASSPTGSKTEAFF. The CDR3 nucleotides are TGTGCCAGCAGTCCAACAGGGAGTAAGACTGAAGCTTTCTTT.

V and J are TRBV2 and TRBJ2-7; weak D call: TRBD1 (6 bases). CDR3 length: 14 amino acids. V shed 8 bases and J shed 3 bases, with 17 bases lying between them. Germline V CDR1 and CDR2: SNHLY, FYNNEI. CDR3 region: CASSNPGDGYEQYF. The CDR3 DNA reads TGTGCCAGCTCGAACCCAGGGGACGGCTACGAGCAGTACTTC.

This clonotype was picked up a small number of times. J is TRBJ1-1 and V is TRBV6-2 or TRBV6-3; D ambiguous. V was cut by 3 bases and J by 1 base, with 15 bases left in between. CDR1 is MNHEY, CDR2 SVGEGT, per germline. CDR3 length: 16 amino acids. CDR3 nucleotide sequence: TGTGCCAGCAGTTATTGGGGTAGTGCGGCGAACACTGAAGCTTTCTTT. Protein: CASSYWGSAANTEAFF.

The V call is TRBV6-5, the J call TRBJ1-6; 7 bases line up with TRBD1. This CDR3 is 15 amino acids long. Germline CDR1 is MNHEY and CDR2 is SVGAGI. Trimming took 0 bases from V and 7 from J; bases not matched to a gene: 3. The CDR3 loop is CASSYSTGWNSPLHF. The CDR3 region has the DNA TGTGCCAGCAGTTACTCGACAGGGTGGAATTCACCCCTCCACTTT.

V and J are TRBV28 and TRBJ2-1; D is unresolved. CDR1 and CDR2 from the germline V gene are MDHEN and SYDVKM. The CDR3 sequence is 15 residues long. V gave up 5 bases and J gave up 0 bases, with 11 bases separating them. CDR3 amino acids: CASSRSLSSYNEQFF. The DNA of the CDR3 is TGTGCCAGCAGTCGCAGCCTCAGCTCCTACAATGAGCAGTTCTTC. The variable domain in full, completed from reference TRBV28 and TRBJ2-1, reads DVKVTQSSRYLVKRTGEKVFLECVQDMDHENMFWYRQDPGLGLRLIYFSYDVKMKEKGDIPEGYSVSREKKERFSLILESASTNQTSMYLCASSRSLSSYNEQFFGPGTRLTVL.

The gene calls are TRBV20-1 and TRBJ2-3, with 9 nucleotides matching TRBD2. Unmatched junction bases numbered 7, after V lost 0 bases and J lost 0 bases. This CDR3 has 17 residues. Per the germline V gene, CDR1 is DFQATT and CDR2 is SNEGSKA (reference sequence). The CDR3 reads CSARDYGAGGSTDTQYF. The CDR3 nucleotides are TGCAGTGCTAGAGATTATGGAGCGGGGGGAAGCACAGATACGCAGTATTTT.

Here the CDR3 reads CASSERGEAGELFF. CDR3 nucleotide sequence: TGCGCCAGCAGTGAAAGAGGGGAGGCCGGGGAGCTGTTTTTT. The gene calls are TRBV10-2 and TRBJ2-2; perhaps TRBD2 as D (6 bases). Germline-derived CDR1 and CDR2 are WSHSY and SAAADI. V lost 3 bases to trimming and J lost 6 bases, with 11 bases between them. The CDR3 loop spans 14 amino acids.

This clonotype was seen once. The chain has TRBV30 and TRBJ2-5, with D perhaps TRBD1 (6 bases). Germline CDR1 and CDR2: GTSNPN and SVGIG (reference sequence). There are 13 residues in the CDR3. Trimming removed 3 bases from V and 2 bases from J, with 10 bases in between. The CDR3, as DNA: TGTGCCTGGAGGGCCAGGGGACAAGAGACCCAGTACTTC. Translation gives CAWRARGQETQYF. The full variable domain, completed using reference TRBV30 and TRBJ2-5, is SQTIHQWPATLVQPVGSPLSLECTVEGTSNPNLYWYRQAAGRGLQLLFYSVGIGQISSEVPQNLSASRPQDRQFILSSKKLLLSDSGFYLCAWRARGQETQYFGPGTRLLVL.

This CDR3 reads CASSPEDRENTEAFF. The CDR3 nucleotides are TGTGCCAGCTCACCAGAAGACAGGGAGAACACTGAAGCTTTCTTT. The chain employs TRBV18 and TRBJ1-1; TRBD1 matches at 7 bases. Looked up from germline, CDR1 is KGHSH and CDR2 is LQKENI. Unmatched junction bases numbered 4, after V lost 2 bases and J lost 1 base. This CDR3 comprises 15 residues.

The chain joins TRBV12-3 or TRBV12-4 to TRBJ2-5; D ambiguous. The CDR3 is made up of 10 amino acids. Trimming stripped 5 bases from V and 5 bases from J, with 3 bases between. In DNA, the CDR3 is TGTGCCAGCAGTATTGAGACCCAGTACTTC. Protein product: CASSIETQYF.

The chain couples TRBV6-1 to TRBJ1-5, with D maybe TRBD1 (5 bases). This CDR3 contains 17 residues. V was clipped by 4 bases and J by 5 bases, with 21 bases between them. Germline V gene sequence: CDR1 MNHNS, CDR2 SASEGT. The CDR3 DNA reads as TGTGCCAGCAGTGCACAGGTTGGCTTGGTGGTCGATCAGCCCCAGCATTTT. Translation: CASSAQVGLVVDQPQHF.

V and J are TRBV30 and TRBJ2-7, with 7 bases identical to TRBD1. This CDR3 has 13 residues. Germline CDR1 is GTSNPN and CDR2 is SVGIG (reference sequence). With 6 bases clipped from V and 2 bases from J, the junction kept 7 bases outside the gene matches. The CDR3 protein is CACEGTETYEQYF. CDR3 DNA sequence: TGTGCCTGCGAAGGGACAGAGACCTACGAGCAGTACTTC.

The rearrangement links TRBV27 to TRBJ2-3; TRBD2 matches 16 bases. The CDR3 sequence is 18 residues long. After removal of 1 base from V and 1 base from J, the junction contained 2 bases not matched to a gene. Germline V gene lookup returns CDR1 MNHEY and CDR2 SMNVEV (reference sequence). The CDR3 protein is CASSLLGLAGGGTDTQYF. The CDR3 DNA sequence: TGTGCCAGCAGTTTATTGGGACTAGCGGGGGGGGGCACAGATACGCAGTATTTT.

The J gene is TRBJ2-7, the V gene TRBV14, with TRBD2 as a possible D gene (5 bases). The germline V gene has CDR1 SGHDN and CDR2 FVKESK. There are 14 residues in the CDR3. Deletions cut 4 bases from V and 3 bases from J, with 13 bases between. CDR3 loop: CASSPPGFGYEQYF. The CDR3 nucleotides are TGTGCCAGCAGCCCTCCGGGATTCGGCTACGAGCAGTACTTC.

Details on this clonotype: One end of the junction fails to match germline, which may point to a read error. The chain employs TRBV7-7 and TRBJ2-3; D uncertain. Germline CDR1 is SSHAT and CDR2 is FNYEAQ (reference sequence). The CDR3 extends over 15 amino acids. The CDR3 nucleotides are TGTGCTAGCAGCTACGGATCCTGGGGCACAGATACGCAGTATTTT. Encoded protein: CASSYGSWGTDTQYF.

The rearrangement links TRBV12-3 or TRBV12-4 to TRBJ1-6; tentative D call: TRBD1 (5 bases). This CDR3 spans 14 amino acids. Trimming stripped 3 bases from V and 9 bases from J, with 12 bases between. Here the CDR3 reads CASSFLGPGSPLHF. For the CDR3, the DNA is TGTGCCAGCAGTTTTCTGGGACCAGGTTCACCCCTCCACTTT.

This clonotype was seen a few times. The chain combines TRBV19 with TRBJ2-7, with 7 bases lining up with TRBD2. V shed 5 bases and J 2 bases; nucleotides not matched to a gene: 6. CDR3 size: 14 residues. Per germline, CDR1 LNHDA and CDR2 SQIVND (reference sequence). CDR3 loop: CASSWASGTYEQYF. CDR3 sequence (DNA): TGTGCCAGTAGTTGGGCTAGCGGAACCTACGAGCAGTACTTC.

The chain has TRBV30 and TRBJ1-2; D remains unclear. Per the germline V gene, CDR1 is GTSNPN and CDR2 is SVGIG (reference sequence). The CDR3 loop spans 14 amino acids. Trimming took 2 bases from V and 4 from J, leaving 14 bases between them. DNA of the CDR3: TGTGCCTGGAGTCTCGGGAGCCACCCCTATGGCTACACCTTC. As protein: CAWSLGSHPYGYTF.

The chain uses TRBV5-6 and TRBJ2-7, with 7 nucleotides matching TRBD2. The V gene's germline CDR1 is SGHDT and CDR2 YYEEEE. The trim removed 1 base at V and 9 bases at J, leaving 7 bases unmatched. The CDR3 spans 13 residues. CDR3 nucleotides: TGTGCCAGCAGCTTGAAAAAGCGGGATTTGCAGTACTTC. Protein: CASSLKKRDLQYF.

The rearrangement links TRBV10-2 to TRBJ2-1; TRBD2 agrees at 8 bases. Germline V lookup: CDR1 WSHSY, CDR2 SAAADI. The CDR3 totals 12 residues. J gave up 7 bases and V 7 bases, and 3 bases lay outside the gene matches. Here the CDR3 DNA reads TGCGCCAGCACCTCTAGCGGGAATGAGCAGTTCTTC. It encodes CASTSSGNEQFF.

There are a few counts of this clonotype. CDR3 loop: CASSPTGGPHEQFF. DNA of the CDR3: TGTGCCAGCAGCCCCACAGGGGGGCCCCATGAGCAGTTCTTC. The rearrangement uses TRBV7-9 and TRBJ2-1; 8 nucleotides line up with TRBD1. CDR3 length equals 14 residues. CDR1 is SEHNR and CDR2 is FQNEAQ in the germline V gene (reference sequence). The V segment lost 5 bases and the J segment 8 bases; nucleotides outside the gene matches: 8.

The genes are TRBV2 and TRBJ2-2; no firm D call. The germline V and J ends were trimmed by 10 bases and 5 bases, with 8 bases remaining between them. The CDR3 has 11 residues. From germline, CDR1 is SNHLY and CDR2 FYNNEI. Here the CDR3 reads CATIETGELFF. CDR3 sequence (DNA): TGTGCCACAATAGAAACCGGGGAGCTGTTTTTT.

The chain couples TRBV28 to TRBJ2-7; no clear D. Trimming stripped 6 bases from V and 0 bases from J, with 12 bases between. Germline V lookup: CDR1 MDHEN, CDR2 SYDVKM. The CDR3 runs 14 residues. CDR3 coding DNA: TGTGCCAGCAGCTCTGTCTCTAGCTCCTACGAGCAGTACTTC. This gives the protein CASSSVSSSYEQYF.

This clonotype was seen once. The chain couples TRBV2 to TRBJ1-4; the D gene is possibly TRBD1 (5 bases). Trimming took 3 bases from V and 3 from J, leaving 14 bases between them. The CDR3 covers 16 residues. Germline CDR1 is SNHLY and CDR2 is FYNNEI. The CDR3 bases are TGTGCCAGCAGTGAGTGGGCACAGGTTTCTAATGAAAAACTGTTTTTT. Its protein product is CASSEWAQVSNEKLFF. Complete variable domain (other parts from reference TRBV2 and TRBJ1-4): EPEVTQTPSHQVTQMGQEVILRCVPISNHLYFYWYRQILGQKVEFLVSFYNNEISEKSEIFDDQFSVERPDGSNFTLKIRSTKLEDSAMYFCASSEWAQVSNEKLFFGSGTQLSVL.